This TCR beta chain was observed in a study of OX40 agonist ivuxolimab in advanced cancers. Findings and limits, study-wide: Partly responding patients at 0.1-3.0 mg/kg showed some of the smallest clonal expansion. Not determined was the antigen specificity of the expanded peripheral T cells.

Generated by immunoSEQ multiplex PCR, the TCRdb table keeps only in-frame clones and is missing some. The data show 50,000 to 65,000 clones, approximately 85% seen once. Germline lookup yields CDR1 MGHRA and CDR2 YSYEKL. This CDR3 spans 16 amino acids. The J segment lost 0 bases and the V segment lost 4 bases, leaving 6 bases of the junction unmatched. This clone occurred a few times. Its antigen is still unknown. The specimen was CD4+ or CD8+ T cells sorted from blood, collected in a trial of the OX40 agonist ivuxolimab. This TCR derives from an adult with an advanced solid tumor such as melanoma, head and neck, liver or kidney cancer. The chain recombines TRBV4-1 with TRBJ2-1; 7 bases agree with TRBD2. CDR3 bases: TGCGCCAGCAGCCCCCTGCGCGGGGGCTCCTACAATGAGCAGTTCTTC. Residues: CASSPLRGGSYNEQFF.